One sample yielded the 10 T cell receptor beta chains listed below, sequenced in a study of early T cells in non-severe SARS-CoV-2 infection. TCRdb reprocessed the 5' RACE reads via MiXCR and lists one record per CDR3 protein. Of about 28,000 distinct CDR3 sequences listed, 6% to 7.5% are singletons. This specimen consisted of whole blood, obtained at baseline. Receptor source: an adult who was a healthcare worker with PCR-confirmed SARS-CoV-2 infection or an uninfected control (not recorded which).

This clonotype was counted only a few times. This CDR3 is CASIKTPGQETNEQFF. For the CDR3, the DNA is TGTGCCAGTATCAAAACTCCGGGACAGGAGACCAATGAGCAGTTCTTC. The chain employs TRBV19 and TRBJ2-1; the match to TRBD1 covers 8 bases. With 7 bases clipped from V and 6 bases from J, the junction kept 14 bases outside the gene matches. Germline V gene lookup returns CDR1 LNHDA and CDR2 SQIVND (reference sequence). The CDR3 runs 16 residues.

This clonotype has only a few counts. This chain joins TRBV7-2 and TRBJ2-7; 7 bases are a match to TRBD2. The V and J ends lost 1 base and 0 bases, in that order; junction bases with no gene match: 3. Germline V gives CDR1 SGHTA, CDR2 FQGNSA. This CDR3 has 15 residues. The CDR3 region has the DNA TGTGCCAGCAGCTTAGTGGCTAGCGGCTCCTACGAGCAGTACTTC. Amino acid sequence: CASSLVASGSYEQYF.

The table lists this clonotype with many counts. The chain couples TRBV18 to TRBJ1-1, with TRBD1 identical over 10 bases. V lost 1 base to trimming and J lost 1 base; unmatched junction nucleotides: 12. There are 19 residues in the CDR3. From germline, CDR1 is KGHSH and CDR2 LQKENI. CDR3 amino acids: CASSPLLPGQGIENTEAFF. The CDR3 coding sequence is TGTGCCAGCTCACCACTTCTACCGGGACAGGGGATTGAGAACACTGAAGCTTTCTTT. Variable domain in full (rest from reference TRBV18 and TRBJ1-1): NAGVMQNPRHLVRRRGQEARLRCSPMKGHSHVYWYRQLPEEGLKFMVYLQKENIIDESGMPKERFSAEFPKEGPSILRIQQVVRGDSAAYFCASSPLLPGQGIENTEAFFGQGTRLTVV.

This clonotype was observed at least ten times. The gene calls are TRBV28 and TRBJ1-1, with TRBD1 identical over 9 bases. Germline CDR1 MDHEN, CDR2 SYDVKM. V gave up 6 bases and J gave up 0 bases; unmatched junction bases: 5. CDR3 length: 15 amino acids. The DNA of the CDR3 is TGTGCCAGCAGCTTCCACAGGGGGCTGAACACTGAAGCTTTCTTT. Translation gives CASSFHRGLNTEAFF.

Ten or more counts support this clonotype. The CDR3 loop is CASSSGTSGTLDTGELFF. In nucleotides, the CDR3 is TGTGCCAGTAGTTCCGGGACTAGCGGGACTCTCGACACCGGGGAGCTGTTTTTT. The chain carries TRBV19 and TRBJ2-2, with 13 bases lining up with TRBD2. V lost 5 bases, J lost 3 bases, and 9 bases stayed unmatched. CDR1 and CDR2 (germline): LNHDA, SQIVND (reference sequence). CDR3 size: 18 residues.

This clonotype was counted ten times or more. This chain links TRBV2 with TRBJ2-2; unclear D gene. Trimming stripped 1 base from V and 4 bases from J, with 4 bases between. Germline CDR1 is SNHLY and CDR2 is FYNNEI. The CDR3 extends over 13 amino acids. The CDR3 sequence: CASSEDFTGELFF. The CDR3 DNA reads TGTGCCAGCAGTGAAGATTTCACCGGGGAGCTGTTTTTT.

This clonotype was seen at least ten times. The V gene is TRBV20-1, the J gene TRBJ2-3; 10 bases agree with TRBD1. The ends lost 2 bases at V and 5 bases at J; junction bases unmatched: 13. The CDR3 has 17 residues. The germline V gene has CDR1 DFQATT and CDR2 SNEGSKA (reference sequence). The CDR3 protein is CSARRLRGDRGKDTQYF. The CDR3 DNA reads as TGCAGTGCTAGACGGTTGAGAGGGGACAGGGGTAAAGATACGCAGTATTTT.

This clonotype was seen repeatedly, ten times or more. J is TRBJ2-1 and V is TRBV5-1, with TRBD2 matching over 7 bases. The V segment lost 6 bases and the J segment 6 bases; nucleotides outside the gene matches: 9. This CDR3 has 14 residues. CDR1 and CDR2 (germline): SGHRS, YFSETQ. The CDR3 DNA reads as TGCGCCAGCACTACTAGCGTTCTCAGCAATGAGCAGTTCTTC. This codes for CASTTSVLSNEQFF.

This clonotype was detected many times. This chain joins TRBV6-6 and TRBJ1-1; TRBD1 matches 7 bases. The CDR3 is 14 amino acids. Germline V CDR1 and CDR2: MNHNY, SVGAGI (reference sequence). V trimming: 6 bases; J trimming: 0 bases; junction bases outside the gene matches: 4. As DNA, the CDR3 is TGTGCCAGCAGCCAGGGGGTGATGAACACTGAAGCTTTCTTT. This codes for CASSQGVMNTEAFF.

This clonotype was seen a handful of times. The CDR3 region has the DNA TGTGCCAGCAGCTTAGTTGGCAGGGGAGCCTACGAGCAGTACTTC. This encodes CASSLVGRGAYEQYF. The V gene is TRBV7-8, the J gene TRBJ2-7; tentative D call: TRBD1 (6 bases). With 1 base removed from V and 2 bases from J, the gap between germline ends came to 12 bases. In germline, CDR1 is SGHVS, CDR2 FQNEAQ. The CDR3 spans 15 residues.